Presented here are 32 T cell receptor beta chains from one specimen sequenced in a study of T cell repertoires in cytomegalovirus infection. TCRdb independently ran MiXCR on the reads; one entry per CDR3 protein. The table records 740,000 or so distinct CDR3 sequences, roughly 36% of them present only once. The sample taken for sequencing was PBMCs. Every receptor here comes from a human donor in good health (CMV status not recorded). Some clones in this sample may be carry-over from other donors' samples.

In DNA, the CDR3 is TGTGCCAGCAGCCAACACCTGAGCTCCTACGAGCAGTACTTC. Translating gives CASSQHLSSYEQYF. The chain recombines TRBV7-9 with TRBJ2-7; no reliable D call. This CDR3 contains 14 residues. The germline V and J ends were trimmed by 5 bases and 0 bases, with 11 bases remaining between them. Germline assignment: CDR1 SEHNR and CDR2 FQNEAQ (reference sequence). Variable domain in full (rest from reference TRBV7-9 and TRBJ2-7): DTGVSQNPRHKITKRGQNVTFRCDPISEHNRLYWYRQTLGQGPEFLTYFQNEAQLEKSRLLSDRFSAERPKGSFSTLEIQRTEQGDSAMYLCASSQHLSSYEQYFGPGTRLTVT.

On this clonotype: At one of its ends the junction is not consistent with the germline gene, which may arise from a read error. V usage is TRBV19 and J usage is TRBJ1-5; D gene ambiguous. Looked up from germline, CDR1 is LNHDA and CDR2 is SQIVND (reference sequence). The CDR3 is 12 residues long. The CDR3 DNA follows: TGTGCCATTAGTTACAGCATGCAGCCCCAGCATTTT. This sequence encodes CAISYSMQPQHF. Complete variable domain (other parts from reference TRBV19 and TRBJ1-5): DGGITQSPKYLFRKEGQNVTLSCEQNLNHDAMYWYRQDPGQGLRLIYYSQIVNDFQKGDIAEGYSVSREKKESFPLTVTSAQKNPTAFYLCAISYSMQPQHFGDGTRLSIL.

A single count supports this clonotype. The chain has TRBV7-6 and TRBJ2-7, with 9 nucleotides matching TRBD1. Germline trimming cut 4 bases from V and 4 bases from J; bases unmatched to any gene: 14. This CDR3 region has 17 residues. CDR1 is SGHVS, CDR2 FNYEAQ, per germline. The DNA of the CDR3 is TGTGCCAGCAGCTCCCCGTCACAGGGGGCGACCGATTACGAGCAGTACTTC. Its protein is CASSSPSQGATDYEQYF.

The V and J genes are TRBV27 and TRBJ1-6; tentatively, D is TRBD1 (5 bases). Per the germline V gene, CDR1 is MNHEY and CDR2 is SMNVEV (reference sequence). Trimming removed 6 bases at V and 2 bases at J, with 8 bases between. CDR3 size: 14 residues. The CDR3 reads CASRMGPYNSPLHF. CDR3 DNA sequence: TGTGCCAGCAGGATGGGGCCCTATAATTCACCCCTCCACTTT.

The sample holds many counts of this clonotype. The chain has TRBV7-2 and TRBJ2-1; D uncertain. The CDR3 has 12 residues. The germline CDR1 and CDR2 sequences are SGHTA and FQGNSA. Trimming removed 4 bases from V and 10 bases from J, with 11 bases in between. The CDR3 is CASSSLAWEQFF. The CDR3 DNA sequence: TGTGCCAGCAGCTCGTTAGCATGGGAGCAGTTCTTC.

This clonotype was seen a handful of times. The CDR3 nucleotides are TGTGCCAGCAGCCAAGGAGCCGGGACAGGGAGCTCTGGGGCCAACGTCCTGACTTTC. Amino acid sequence: CASSQGAGTGSSGANVLTF. This chain links TRBV3-1 with TRBJ2-6; 9 bases are a match to TRBD1. J gave up 0 bases and V 1 base, and 7 bases lay outside the gene matches. Germline CDR1 LGHDT, CDR2 YNNKEL (reference sequence). The CDR3 runs 19 residues.

The gene calls are TRBV27 and TRBJ2-5; TRBD2 matches 7 bases. CDR1 and CDR2 from the germline V gene are MNHEY and SMNVEV (reference sequence). The CDR3 is 13 amino acids. Trimming removed 7 bases from V and 5 bases from J; junction bases left unmatched: 7. The CDR3 is CASIGGSGETQYF. CDR3 DNA: TGTGCCAGCATCGGCGGGAGTGGTGAGACCCAGTACTTC.

The CDR3 DNA is TGTGCCAGCAGTCAACAGGGAATCGGCAATCAGCCCCAGCATTTT. Protein product: CASSQQGIGNQPQHF. The chain combines TRBV12-3 or TRBV12-4 with TRBJ1-5, with D maybe TRBD1 (6 bases). The CDR3 runs 15 residues. V lost 5 bases and J lost 2, with 13 bases in between.

This clonotype was picked up a small number of times. The chain joins TRBV6-6 to TRBJ2-7; 7 bases are shared with TRBD1. The CDR3 contains 15 residues. Germline loops: CDR1 MNHNY, CDR2 SVGAGI (reference sequence). Losses at the gene ends were 2 bases for V and 6 bases for J; bases not matched to a gene: 10. CDR3 nucleotides: TGTGCCAGCAGTTACGGCCGTAGACAGGGCGCCGAGCAGTACTTC. Protein product: CASSYGRRQGAEQYF.

CDR3 loop: CASSPRDLNTGELFF. The CDR3 nucleotides are TGTGCCAGCTCACCTCGGGATCTTAACACCGGGGAGCTGTTTTTT. The chain carries TRBV18 and TRBJ2-2; D might be TRBD2 (5 bases). CDR1 is KGHSH and CDR2 is LQKENI in the germline V gene. The CDR3 consists of 15 residues. The V and J ends lost 3 bases and 2 bases respectively, with 10 bases between them.

This clonotype was found many times. V gene TRBV7-8 combines with J gene TRBJ2-2; 9 positions match TRBD1. This CDR3 region has 19 residues. CDR1 SGHVS and CDR2 FQNEAQ come from the germline V gene. Trimming took 1 base from V and 2 from J; bases not matched to a gene: 11. CDR3 sequence: CASSLVSHRTGANTGELFF. The DNA for the CDR3 is TGTGCCAGCAGCTTAGTTTCTCATCGGACAGGGGCAAACACCGGGGAGCTGTTTTTT.

The chain employs TRBV7-8 and TRBJ2-3; 12 positions match TRBD2. CDR1 SGHVS and CDR2 FQNEAQ come from the germline V gene. Unmatched junction bases numbered 9, after V lost 5 bases and J lost 6 bases. The CDR3 extends over 16 amino acids. The CDR3 DNA is TGTGCCAGCAGCCCACGACTAGCGGGAGTTCCCGATACGCAGTATTTT. This encodes CASSPRLAGVPDTQYF.

Worth noting for this clonotype: At one boundary the junction diverges from the germline segment, which might be a read error. This chain joins TRBV6-1 and TRBJ2-3, with a tentative D call TRBD2 (5 bases). This CDR3 is built from 14 residues. Germline CDR1 MNHNS, CDR2 SASEGT. The CDR3 is CASRARTDADTKSF. CDR3 coding DNA: TGTGCCAGCAGAGCCCGGACTGATGCAGATACTAAGTCTTTT.

CDR3 sequence reads: CASWDVSGPGELFF. CDR3 coding DNA: TGTGCCAGCTGGGACGTGAGCGGTCCCGGGGAGCTGTTTTTT. The chain joins TRBV19 to TRBJ2-2; the D gene could be TRBD1 or TRBD2 (5 bases each). CDR3 length equals 14 residues. Germline CDR1 is LNHDA and CDR2 is SQIVND (reference sequence). Trimming removed 9 bases at V and 6 bases at J, with 17 bases between. Based on the CDR3 plus reference TRBV19 and TRBJ2-2, the full variable domain is DGGITQSPKYLFRKEGQNVTLSCEQNLNHDAMYWYRQDPGQGLRLIYYSQIVNDFQKGDIAEGYSVSREKKESFPLTVTSAQKNPTAFYLCASWDVSGPGELFFGEGSRLTVL.

This clonotype has more than one count but fewer than ten. The CDR3 is CASSPWLEGAWETQYF. The CDR3 coding sequence is TGTGCCAGCAGCCCATGGTTGGAGGGGGCCTGGGAGACCCAGTACTTC. The chain links TRBV7-6 to TRBJ2-5; D may be TRBD1 (7 bases). The CDR3 has 16 residues. Trimming took 5 bases from V and 5 from J, leaving 21 bases between them. Germline V lookup: CDR1 SGHVS, CDR2 FNYEAQ.

The sample holds a few counts of this clonotype. V is TRBV29-1 and J is TRBJ1-2, with TRBD1 matching over 7 bases. Looked up from germline, CDR1 is SQVTM and CDR2 is ANQGSEA. The CDR3 totals 14 residues. Losses at the gene ends were 4 bases for V and 4 bases for J; bases not matched to a gene: 9. The chain's CDR3 is CSVAGRGRSYGYTF. DNA for the CDR3: TGCAGCGTTGCGGGGAGGGGGCGAAGCTATGGCTACACCTTC.

The V call is TRBV29-1, the J call TRBJ1-2; no clear D gene. The V and J ends lost 4 bases and 3 bases respectively, with 3 bases between them. This CDR3 region has 10 residues. CDR1 SQVTM and CDR2 ANQGSEA come from the germline V gene. The CDR3 DNA is TGCAGCGTTGCGGACTATGGCTACACCTTC. Residues: CSVADYGYTF. The variable domain in full, completed from reference TRBV29-1 and TRBJ1-2, reads SAVISQKPSRDICQRGTSLTIQCQVDSQVTMMFWYRQQPGQSLTLIATANQGSEATYESGFVIDKFPISRPNLTFSTLTVSNMSPEDSSIYLCSVADYGYTFGSGTRLTVV.

In the case of this clonotype: The conserved closing phenylalanine or tryptophan is absent in this CDR3, likely reflecting a read error. V gene TRBV7-2 combines with J gene TRBJ2-7, with D possibly TRBD1 on 6 matching bases. V was clipped by 0 bases and J by 6 bases, with 12 bases between them. The CDR3 has 14 residues. CDR1 and CDR2 (germline): SGHTA, FQGNSA. For the CDR3, the DNA is TGTGCCAGCAGCTTAGCCCAGGGGACCCGCGAGCAGTACTTA. It is translated as CASSLAQGTREQYL.

This clonotype came up once. The J gene is TRBJ2-1, the V gene TRBV7-2, with a tentative D call TRBD2 (5 bases). The CDR3 runs to 15 residues. V was trimmed by 8 bases and J by 0 bases, leaving 14 bases between them. Germline CDR1 reads SGHTA; CDR2 reads FQGNSA. The CDR3 region is CASGLHLSSYNEQFF. The CDR3 nucleotides are TGTGCCAGCGGACTTCATCTAAGCTCCTACAATGAGCAGTTCTTC. Full variable domain (missing parts from reference TRBV7-2 and TRBJ2-1): GAGVSQSPSNKVTEKGKDVELRCDPISGHTALYWYRQSLGQGLEFLIYFQGNSAPDKSGLPSDRFSAERTGGSVSTLTIQRTQQEDSAVYLCASGLHLSSYNEQFFGPGTRLTVL.

The gene calls are TRBV6-5 and TRBJ2-2, with 10 positions matching TRBD1. The CDR3 is 15 amino acids. Germline trimming cut 2 bases from V and 6 bases from J; bases unmatched to any gene: 3. CDR1 and CDR2 (germline): MNHEY, SVGAGI. CDR3 region: CASSYTDRGPGELFF. The CDR3 DNA is TGTGCCAGCAGTTACACAGACAGGGGGCCCGGGGAGCTGTTTTTT.

Concerning this clonotype itself: This is likely a read error, given that the CDR3 carries no conserved phenylalanine or tryptophan at its end. This rearrangement joins TRBV7-2 to TRBJ2-7; 7 bases align to TRBD2. V shed 0 bases and J 2 bases; nucleotides not matched to a gene: 10. Germline CDR1 SGHTA, CDR2 FQGNSA. The CDR3 spans 17 residues. The chain's CDR3 is CASSLANRLADPYEQYL. CDR3 sequence (DNA): TGTGCCAGCAGCTTAGCTAATCGGCTAGCGGACCCCTACGAGCAGTACTTA.

This clonotype was counted only a few times. V usage is TRBV2 and J usage is TRBJ2-2; TRBD2 aligns across 9 bases. Trimming took 4 bases from V and 5 from J; bases not matched to a gene: 11. Germline CDR1 SNHLY, CDR2 FYNNEI. The CDR3 spans 17 residues. The CDR3 protein is CASSVLPAGGLTGELFF. CDR3 nucleotides: TGTGCCAGCAGTGTACTGCCAGCGGGAGGTTTAACCGGGGAGCTGTTTTTT.

The chain joins TRBV2 to TRBJ1-1; the D is unclear. The CDR3 runs 14 residues. V dropped 8 bases and J dropped 0 bases, with 13 bases sitting between them. The V gene's germline CDR1 is SNHLY and CDR2 FYNNEI. The chain's CDR3 is CASRPEAMNTEAFF. CDR3 nucleotide sequence: TGTGCCAGCCGCCCCGAGGCCATGAACACTGAAGCTTTCTTT.

This clonotype has a handful of counts. The rearrangement links TRBV12-3 or TRBV12-4 to TRBJ2-1; D remains unclear. The CDR3 spans 14 residues. V was pared by 2 bases and J by 7 bases, with 12 bases between. CDR3 nucleotide sequence: TGTGCCAGCAGTTTAAAGGGTCCGGCGAATGAGCAGTTCTTC. Its translation: CASSLKGPANEQFF.

The V and J genes are TRBV28 and TRBJ2-1; 8 nucleotides line up with TRBD2. Germline V lookup: CDR1 MDHEN, CDR2 SYDVKM. CDR3 length equals 13 residues. V dropped 2 bases and J dropped 9; count of bases not matched to a gene: 3. CDR3 DNA: TGTGCCAGCAGTTTAAGCGGGAGTGGTGAGCAGTTCTTC. Protein: CASSLSGSGEQFF.

The V and J genes are TRBV29-1 and TRBJ1-2; maybe TRBD1 (5 bases). V gave up 3 bases and J gave up 7 bases, with 15 bases separating them. From germline, CDR1 is SQVTM and CDR2 ANQGSEA. The CDR3 contains 13 residues. The CDR3, as DNA: TGCAGCGTTGATCTGCTGGCAGGGCTTGGCTACACCTTC. Translation: CSVDLLAGLGYTF.

The genes are TRBV5-1 and TRBJ2-2, with D unresolved. The germline V gene has CDR1 SGHRS and CDR2 YFSETQ. The CDR3 extends over 14 amino acids. The V gene lost 1 base and the J gene lost 1 base, with 5 bases spanning the gap. In DNA form, the CDR3 reads TGCGCCAGCAGCTTGATAGAGAACACCGGGGAGCTGTTTTTT. This codes for CASSLIENTGELFF.

This clonotype has just one count. Compared with germline, one end of the junction differs, possibly owing to a read error. The rearrangement joins TRBV7-2 to TRBJ1-1, with D possibly matching TRBD1 (6 bases). CDR3 size: 13 residues. The germline gives CDR1 SGHTA, CDR2 FQGNSA. The CDR3 here is CARSNRVFTESFF. The CDR3 DNA reads TGTGCCAGAAGCAACAGGGTCTTCACTGAATCTTTCTTT.

CDR3 bases: TGTGCCAGCAGACAGACAGGGGCTGGGAATCAGCCCCAGCATTTT. It is translated as CASRQTGAGNQPQHF. J is TRBJ1-5 and V is TRBV12-3 or TRBV12-4; 8 nucleotides agree with TRBD1. V was pared by 6 bases and J by 4 bases, with 8 bases of the junction left unmatched. This CDR3 contains 15 residues.

The rearrangement uses TRBV7-9 and TRBJ1-1; D not resolved. Between the trimmed V and J ends, which lost 0 bases and 5 bases, there was a span of 10 bases. The CDR3 loop spans 14 amino acids. The germline gives CDR1 SEHNR, CDR2 FQNEAQ (reference sequence). CDR3 nucleotides: TGTGCCAGCAGCTTAGCGTCTCGCCGGACTGAAGCTTTCTTT. Translated: CASSLASRRTEAFF.

The genes are TRBV11-2 and TRBJ2-3, with TRBD1 identical over 7 bases. Germline CDR1 SGHAT, CDR2 FQNNGV. The CDR3 has 14 residues. V gave up 8 bases and J gave up 3 bases; unmatched junction bases: 8. The CDR3 loop is CASQTGVGTDTQYF. CDR3 in DNA: TGTGCCAGCCAAACAGGGGTAGGGACAGATACGCAGTATTTT.

The gene calls are TRBV2 and TRBJ1-3; 7 bases are shared with TRBD1. Germline assignment: CDR1 SNHLY and CDR2 FYNNEI. The CDR3 length is 16 residues. J gave up 3 bases and V 7 bases, and 12 bases lay outside the gene matches. The CDR3 DNA reads TGTGCCAGCACCGAGGGGAGGGGGCTGAATGGAAACACCATATATTTT. Protein: CASTEGRGLNGNTIYF.